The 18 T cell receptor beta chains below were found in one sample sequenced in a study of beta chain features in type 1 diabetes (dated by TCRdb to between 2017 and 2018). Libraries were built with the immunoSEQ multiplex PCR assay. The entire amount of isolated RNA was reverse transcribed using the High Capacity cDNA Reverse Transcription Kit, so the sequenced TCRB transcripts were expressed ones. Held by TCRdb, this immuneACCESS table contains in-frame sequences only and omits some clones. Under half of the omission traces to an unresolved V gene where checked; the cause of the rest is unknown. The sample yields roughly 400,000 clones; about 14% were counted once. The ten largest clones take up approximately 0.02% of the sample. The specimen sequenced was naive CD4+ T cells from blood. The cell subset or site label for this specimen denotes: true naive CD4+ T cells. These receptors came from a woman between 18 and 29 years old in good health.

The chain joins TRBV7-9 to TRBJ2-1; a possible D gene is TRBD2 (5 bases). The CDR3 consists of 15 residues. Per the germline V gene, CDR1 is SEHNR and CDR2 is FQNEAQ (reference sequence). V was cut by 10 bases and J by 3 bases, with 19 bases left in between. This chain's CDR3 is CATKQAEPVYNEQFF. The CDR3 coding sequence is TGTGCCACCAAACAAGCGGAACCAGTCTACAATGAGCAGTTCTTC. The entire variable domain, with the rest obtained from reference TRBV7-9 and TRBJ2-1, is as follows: DTGVSQNPRHKITKRGQNVTFRCDPISEHNRLYWYRQTLGQGPEFLTYFQNEAQLEKSRLLSDRFSAERPKGSFSTLEIQRTEQGDSAMYLCATKQAEPVYNEQFFGPGTRLTVL.

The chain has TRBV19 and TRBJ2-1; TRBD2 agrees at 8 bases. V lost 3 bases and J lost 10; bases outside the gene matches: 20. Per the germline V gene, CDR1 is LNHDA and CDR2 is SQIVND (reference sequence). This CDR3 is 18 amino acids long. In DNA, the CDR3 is TGTGCCAGTAGTATGAGGAGAAGCGGGAGAGTAGAGCTTAGGGAGCAGTTCTTC. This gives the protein CASSMRRSGRVELREQFF.

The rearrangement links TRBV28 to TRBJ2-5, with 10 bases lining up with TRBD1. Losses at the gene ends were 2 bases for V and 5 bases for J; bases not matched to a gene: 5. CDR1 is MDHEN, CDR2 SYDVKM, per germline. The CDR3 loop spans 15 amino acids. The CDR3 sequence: CASSLDRGRVETQYF. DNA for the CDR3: TGTGCCAGCAGTTTAGACAGGGGGCGCGTGGAGACCCAGTACTTC.

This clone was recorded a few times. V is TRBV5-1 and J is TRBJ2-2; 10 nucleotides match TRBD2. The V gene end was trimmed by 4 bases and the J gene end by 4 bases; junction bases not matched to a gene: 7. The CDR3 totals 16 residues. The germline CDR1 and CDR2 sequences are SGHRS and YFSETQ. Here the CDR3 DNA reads TGCGCCAGCAGCCCCCTAGCGGGAGTCGGCACCGGGGAGCTGTTTTTT. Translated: CASSPLAGVGTGELFF.

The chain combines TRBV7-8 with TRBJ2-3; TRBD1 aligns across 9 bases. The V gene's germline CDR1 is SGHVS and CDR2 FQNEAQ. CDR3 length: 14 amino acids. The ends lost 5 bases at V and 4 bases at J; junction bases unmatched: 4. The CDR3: CASSPRTGADTQYF. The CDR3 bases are TGTGCCAGCAGCCCTCGGACAGGGGCAGATACGCAGTATTTT.

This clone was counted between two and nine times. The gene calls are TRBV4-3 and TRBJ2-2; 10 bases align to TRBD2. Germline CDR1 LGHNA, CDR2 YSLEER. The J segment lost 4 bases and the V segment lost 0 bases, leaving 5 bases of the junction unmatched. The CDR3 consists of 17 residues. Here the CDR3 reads CASSQEPLAGVTGELFF. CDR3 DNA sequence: TGCGCCAGCAGCCAAGAGCCGCTAGCGGGAGTCACCGGGGAGCTGTTTTTT.

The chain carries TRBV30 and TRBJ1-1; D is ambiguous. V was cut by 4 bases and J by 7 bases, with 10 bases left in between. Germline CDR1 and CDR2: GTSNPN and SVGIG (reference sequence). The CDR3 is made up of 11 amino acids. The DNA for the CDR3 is TGTGCCTGGAAGGAGAACCGTGAAGCTTTCTTT. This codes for CAWKENREAFF.

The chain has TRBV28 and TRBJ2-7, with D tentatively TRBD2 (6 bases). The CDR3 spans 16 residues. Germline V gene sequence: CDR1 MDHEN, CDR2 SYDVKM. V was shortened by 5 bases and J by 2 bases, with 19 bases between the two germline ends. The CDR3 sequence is CASSPMKGLSPYEQYF. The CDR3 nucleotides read TGTGCCAGCAGTCCCATGAAGGGACTGTCTCCCTACGAGCAGTACTTC. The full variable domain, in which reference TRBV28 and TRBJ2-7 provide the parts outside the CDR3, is DVKVTQSSRYLVKRTGEKVFLECVQDMDHENMFWYRQDPGLGLRLIYFSYDVKMKEKGDIPEGYSVSREKKERFSLILESASTNQTSMYLCASSPMKGLSPYEQYFGPGTRLTVT.

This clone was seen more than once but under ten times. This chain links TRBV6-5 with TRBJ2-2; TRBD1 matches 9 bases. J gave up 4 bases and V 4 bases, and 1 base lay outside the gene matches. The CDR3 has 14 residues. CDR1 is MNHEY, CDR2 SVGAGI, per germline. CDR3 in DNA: TGTGCCAGCAGTTTGGACAGGGGCACCGGGGAGCTGTTTTTT. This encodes CASSLDRGTGELFF.

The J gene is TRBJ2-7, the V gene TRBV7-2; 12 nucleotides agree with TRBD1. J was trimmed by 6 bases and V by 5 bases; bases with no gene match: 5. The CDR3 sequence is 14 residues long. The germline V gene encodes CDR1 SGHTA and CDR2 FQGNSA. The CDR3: CASSLGQGAGEQYF. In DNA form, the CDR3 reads TGTGCCAGCAGCCTGGGACAGGGGGCGGGCGAGCAGTACTTC.

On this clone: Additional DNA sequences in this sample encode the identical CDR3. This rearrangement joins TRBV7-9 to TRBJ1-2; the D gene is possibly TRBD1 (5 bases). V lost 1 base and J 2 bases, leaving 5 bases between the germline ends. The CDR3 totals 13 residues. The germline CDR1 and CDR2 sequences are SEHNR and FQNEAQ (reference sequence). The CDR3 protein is CASSLGQNYGYTF. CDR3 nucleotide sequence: TGTGCCAGCAGCTTAGGACAGAACTATGGCTACACCTTC.

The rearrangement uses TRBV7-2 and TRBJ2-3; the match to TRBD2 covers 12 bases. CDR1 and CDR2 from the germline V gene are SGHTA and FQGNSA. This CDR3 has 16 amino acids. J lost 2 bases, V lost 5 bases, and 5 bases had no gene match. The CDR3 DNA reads TGTGCCAGCAGCAGAGGACTAGCGGGATTCACAGATACGCAGTATTTT. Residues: CASSRGLAGFTDTQYF.

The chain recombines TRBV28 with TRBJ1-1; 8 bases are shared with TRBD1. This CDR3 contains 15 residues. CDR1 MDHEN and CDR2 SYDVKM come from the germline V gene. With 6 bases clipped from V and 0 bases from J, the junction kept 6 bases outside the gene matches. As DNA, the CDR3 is TGTGCCAGCAGGACGGGACAGGCCATGAACACTGAAGCTTTCTTT. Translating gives CASRTGQAMNTEAFF.

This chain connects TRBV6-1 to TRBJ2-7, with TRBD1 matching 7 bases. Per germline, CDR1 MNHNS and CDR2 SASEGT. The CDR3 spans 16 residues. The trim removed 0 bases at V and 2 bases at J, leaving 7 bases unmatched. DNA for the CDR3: TGTGCCAGCAGTGAAGCTCGGGACAGCTTAACCTACGAGCAGTACTTC. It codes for CASSEARDSLTYEQYF.

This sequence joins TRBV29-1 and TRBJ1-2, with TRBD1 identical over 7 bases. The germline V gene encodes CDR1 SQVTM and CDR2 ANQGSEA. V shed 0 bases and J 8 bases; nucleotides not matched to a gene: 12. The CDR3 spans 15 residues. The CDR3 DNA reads TGCAGCGTTGAAGACTCTGCGACAGGGCCTCGCGGCTACACCTTC. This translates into CSVEDSATGPRGYTF.

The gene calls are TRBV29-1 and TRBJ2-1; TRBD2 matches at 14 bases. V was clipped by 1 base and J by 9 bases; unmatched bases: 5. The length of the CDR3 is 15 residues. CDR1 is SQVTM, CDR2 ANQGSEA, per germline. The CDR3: CSVEATSGRGSEQFF. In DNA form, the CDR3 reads TGCAGCGTTGAAGCGACTAGCGGGAGGGGTAGTGAGCAGTTCTTC.

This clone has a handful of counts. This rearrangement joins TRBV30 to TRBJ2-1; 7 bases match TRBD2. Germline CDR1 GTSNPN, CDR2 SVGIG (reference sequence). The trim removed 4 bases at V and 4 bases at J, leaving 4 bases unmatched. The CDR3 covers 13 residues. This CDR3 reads CAWNKRGYNEQFF. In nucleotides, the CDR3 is TGTGCCTGGAACAAGCGGGGTTACAATGAGCAGTTCTTC.

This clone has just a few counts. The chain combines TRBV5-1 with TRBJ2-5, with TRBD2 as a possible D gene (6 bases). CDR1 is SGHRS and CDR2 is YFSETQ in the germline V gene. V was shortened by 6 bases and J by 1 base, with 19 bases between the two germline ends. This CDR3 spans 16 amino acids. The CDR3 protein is CASKDGGTTLQETQYF. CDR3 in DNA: TGCGCCAGCAAGGATGGGGGGACGACCCTCCAAGAGACCCAGTACTTC.